This is a list of T cell receptor beta chains from one sample in a study of a mutant IDH1 vaccine in newly diagnosed glioma. Only in-frame clones appear in the TCRdb table, and some are missing; sequencing was by immunoSEQ multiplex PCR. The sample yields around 41,000 clones, 60% to 85% seen once. These TCRs' antigens remain unknown. The sequencing used PBMCs, collected from a glioma patient whose treatment included an IDH1 peptide vaccine. These receptors originate from a woman in her forties with glioma. Some clones in this sample may be carry-over from other donors' samples. The CDR3 runs from the conserved cysteine through the conserved F or W. A D gene is named only where the DNA matches it firmly. Clone size is stated in some rows and not others, as once, few, many or a class when expanded.

>15|.|TRBJ1-5|.|TRBV9
CASSPDAYSNQPQHF
TGTGCCAGCAGCCCGGACGCCTATAGCAATCAGCCCCAGCATTTT
>14|.|TRBJ1-2|.|TRBV19
CASIPGHELRGYTF
TGTGCCAGTATACCGGGACATGAGTTACGTGGCTACACCTTC
>14|.|TRBJ1-1|.|TRBV25-1
CASSEYGGATEAFF
TGTGCCAGCAGTGAATATGGGGGGGCCACTGAAGCTTTCTTT
>15|.|TRBJ1-1|once|TRBV6-5
CASSPHGAANTEAFF
TGTGCCAGCAGTCCCCATGGGGCAGCGAACACTGAAGCTTTCTTT
>12|.|TRBJ1-2|.|TRBV6-6
CASSYKGEGYTF
TGTGCCAGCAGTTACAAGGGGGAAGGCTACACCTTC
>12|.|TRBJ1-4|few|TRBV2
CASSEGRSELFF
TGTGCCAGCAGTGAGGGCAGGTCGGAACTGTTTTTT
>14|.|TRBJ1-1|.|TRBV7-9
CASRGGYVNTEAFF
TGTGCCAGCAGGGGGGGATACGTGAACACTGAAGCTTTCTTT
>14|.|TRBJ2-7|.|TRBV5-1
CASSLTEAPYEQYF
TGCGCCAGCAGCTTGACAGAAGCCCCCTACGAGCAGTACTTC
>13|.|TRBJ2-7|.|TRBV6-5
CASSLNSRYEQYF
TGTGCCAGCAGTTTAAATTCGAGATACGAGCAGTACTTC
>12|.|TRBJ1-1|.|TRBV29-1
CSVSTKNTEAFF
TGCAGCGTTAGTACTAAGAACACTGAAGCTTTCTTT
>16|.|TRBJ1-4|few|TRBV7-2
CASSLDPLSTNEKLFF
TGTGCCAGCAGCTTGGACCCCCTATCAACTAATGAAAAACTGTTTTTT
>16|.|TRBJ1-4|.|TRBV4-2
CASSQGVGDQNEKLFF
TGTGCCAGCAGCCAAGGTGTCGGGGATCAGAATGAAAAACTGTTTTTT
>10|.|TRBJ2-3|.|TRBV30
CAFTTDTQYF
TGTGCCTTCACCACAGATACGCAGTATTTT
>15|TRBD1|TRBJ1-4|few|TRBV19
CASSLQGLENEKLFF
TGTGCCAGTAGCCTACAGGGGTTGGAGAATGAAAAACTGTTTTTT
>19|.|TRBJ2-1|.|TRBV4-1
CATTARTGGREGSYNEQFF
TGCGCCACCACAGCCCGGACAGGGGGGCGGGAGGGTTCCTACAATGAGCAGTTCTTC
>15|TRBD1|TRBJ1-1|.|TRBV19
CASSIGAKGAIEAFF
TGTGCCAGTAGTATAGGGGCGAAGGGGGCGATTGAAGCTTTCTTT
>13|.|TRBJ1-2|.|TRBV27
CASSYNRLDGYTF
TGTGCCAGCAGTTATAACAGGCTCGATGGCTACACCTTC
>16|.|TRBJ2-3|.|TRBV27
CASRRGGHASTDTQYF
TGTGCCAGCAGGAGGGGGGGGCACGCTAGTACAGATACGCAGTATTTT
>13|.|TRBJ2-3|once|TRBV10-3
CAISAASPDTQYF
TGTGCCATCAGTGCTGCTAGCCCCGATACGCAGTATTTT
>14|.|TRBJ2-7|.|TRBV29-1
CSVEGGQGLYEQYF
TGCAGCGTTGAAGGAGGGCAGGGGCTCTACGAGCAGTACTTC
>15|.|TRBJ2-3|.|TRBV5-6
CASSFLGIESDTQYF
TGTGCCAGCAGCTTTCTGGGTATCGAGTCAGATACGCAGTATTTT
>14|.|TRBJ1-4|.|TRBV30
CAWASGTSNEKLFF
TGTGCCTGGGCCTCCGGGACCTCAAATGAAAAACTGTTTTTT
>12|TRBD1|TRBJ2-3|.|TRBV25-1
CASRDRGDTQYF
TGTGCCAGCAGAGACAGGGGAGATACGCAGTATTTT
>14|TRBD2|TRBJ2-2|once|TRBV28
CASGTSGGTGELFF
TGTGCCAGCGGGACTAGCGGGGGCACCGGGGAGCTGTTTTTT
>13|TRBD2|TRBJ2-4|.|TRBV7-2
CASSPWTRNIQYF
TGTGCCAGCAGCCCCTGGACTAGGAACATTCAGTACTTC
>15|.|TRBJ1-3|.|TRBV18
CASSQRGEGGNTIYF
TGTGCCAGCTCACAGAGAGGGGAAGGCGGAAACACCATATATTTT
>14|TRBD1|TRBJ2-7|.|TRBV19
CASRDRDRGYEQYF
TGTGCCAGTAGAGACCGGGACAGGGGGTACGAGCAGTACTTC
>11|.|TRBJ1-2|.|TRBV5-8
CASSFLFGYTF
TGTGCCAGCAGCTTCCTCTTTGGCTACACCTTC
>15|TRBD2|TRBJ2-7|.|TRBV6-4
CASPPGGRRSYEQYF
TGTGCCAGCCCTCCGGGGGGTCGACGCTCCTACGAGCAGTACTTC
>12|.|TRBJ1-3|.|TRBV10-3
CATEGSGNTIYF
TGTGCCACAGAAGGGAGCGGAAACACCATATATTTT
>15|.|TRBJ2-7|.|TRBV5-6
CASSLALAEFYEQYF
TGTGCCAGCAGCTTGGCCTTAGCGGAGTTCTACGAGCAGTACTTC
>14|.|TRBJ2-7|.|TRBV25-1
CASSEYGGTYEQYF
TGTGCCAGCAGTGAATACGGCGGTACCTACGAGCAGTACTTC
>16|.|TRBJ1-4|few|TRBV4-1
CASSQEGRATNEKLFF
TGCGCCAGCAGCCAAGAGGGGCGGGCAACTAATGAAAAACTGTTTTTT
>12|TRBD1|TRBJ2-7|.|TRBV25-1
CASTRGRNEQYF
TGTGCCAGCACCAGGGGGCGTAACGAGCAGTACTTC
>13|.|TRBJ1-5|once|TRBV2
CASSGEREQPQHF
TGTGCCAGCAGTGGGGAGAGGGAGCAGCCCCAGCATTTT
>13|.|TRBJ1-1|few|TRBV30
CAWMQGRMGEAFF
TGTGCCTGGATGCAGGGTAGGATGGGTGAAGCTTTCTTT
>11|.|TRBJ1-1|.|TRBV2
CASSQAREAFF
TGTGCCAGCAGTCAAGCCCGTGAAGCTTTCTTT
>14|.|TRBJ1-1|.|TRBV29-1
CSVVGRGLNTEAFF
TGCAGCGTTGTAGGGAGGGGCCTCAACACTGAAGCTTTCTTT
>12|.|TRBJ2-2|once|TRBV7-3
CASSVGSGELFF
TGTGCCAGCAGCGTGGGCTCCGGGGAGCTGTTTTTT
>12|.|TRBJ1-2|few|TRBV2
CASNPGEGGYTF
TGTGCCAGCAACCCAGGGGAGGGCGGCTACACCTTC
>17|TRBD1|TRBJ1-3|.|TRBV11-2
CASSLGGQSSSGNTIYF
TGTGCCAGCAGCTTAGGGGGACAGTCCAGCTCTGGAAACACCATATATTTT
>14|TRBD1|TRBJ2-5|few|TRBV9
CASSNRGLWETQYF
TGTGCCAGCAGCAACAGGGGGCTGTGGGAGACCCAGTACTTC
>16|.|TRBJ1-1|.|TRBV4-1
CASSQDRAGSGREAFF
TGCGCCAGCAGCCAAGACCGGGCCGGCTCGGGTCGGGAAGCTTTCTTT
>15|TRBD1|TRBJ1-2|.|TRBV2
CASSQDTGVYGGYTF
TGTGCCAGCAGTCAGGACACAGGGGTGTATGGGGGCTACACCTTC
>15|.|TRBJ2-1|.|TRBV7-9
CASSLHGTTASEQFF
TGTGCCAGCAGCTTACATGGAACCACCGCATCTGAGCAGTTCTTC
>17|TRBD2|TRBJ2-7|.|TRBV2
CASSDTTSGNTNGEQYF
TGTGCCAGCAGCGATACCACTAGCGGGAATACCAATGGCGAGCAGTACTTC
>15|.|TRBJ1-2|.|TRBV9
CASTSTSGGAAGYTF
TGTGCCAGCACCTCAACCAGCGGGGGCGCAGCTGGCTACACCTTC
>16|TRBD1|TRBJ2-3|.|TRBV28
CASSSPRRDRTDTQYF
TGTGCCAGCAGTTCGCCCCGCCGGGACAGAACAGATACGCAGTATTTT
>15|TRBD1|TRBJ1-1|.|TRBV29-1
CSVEPGTGGLTEAFF
TGCAGCGTGGAACCCGGGACAGGGGGCTTGACTGAAGCTTTCTTT
>13|.|TRBJ1-2|few|TRBV5-4
CASTGPANYGYTF
TGTGCCAGCACAGGGCCTGCTAACTATGGCTACACCTTC
>15|TRBD1|TRBJ2-7|.|TRBV6-5
CASSLTTGGSYEQYF
TGTGCCAGCAGTCTCACGACAGGGGGTTCCTACGAGCAGTACTTC
>20|TRBD1|TRBJ2-7|.|TRBV10-1
CASSATRDRGRSGPQYEQYF
TGCGCCAGCAGTGCTACCCGGGACAGGGGGCGGTCCGGACCCCAATACGAGCAGTACTTC
>14|.|TRBJ2-3|.|TRBV27
CASGGATITDTQYF
TGTGCCAGTGGGGGGGCTACCATCACAGATACGCAGTATTTT
>14|.|TRBJ1-5|.|TRBV28
CASTESLSNQPQHF
TGTGCCAGCACCGAGAGCCTTAGCAATCAGCCCCAGCATTTT
>16|TRBD1|TRBJ2-3|.|TRBV7-2
CASSVGTGRVTDTQYF
TGTGCCAGCAGCGTAGGGACAGGGCGGGTCACAGATACGCAGTATTTT
>15|TRBD1|TRBJ1-5|medium-sized|TRBV4-3
CASSPTGRGNQPQHF
TGCGCCAGCAGCCCGACAGGGCGAGGCAATCAGCCCCAGCATTTT
>13|.|TRBJ1-5|.|TRBV19
CASTRDSDQPQHF
TGTGCCAGTACCCGGGACTCCGATCAGCCCCAGCATTTT